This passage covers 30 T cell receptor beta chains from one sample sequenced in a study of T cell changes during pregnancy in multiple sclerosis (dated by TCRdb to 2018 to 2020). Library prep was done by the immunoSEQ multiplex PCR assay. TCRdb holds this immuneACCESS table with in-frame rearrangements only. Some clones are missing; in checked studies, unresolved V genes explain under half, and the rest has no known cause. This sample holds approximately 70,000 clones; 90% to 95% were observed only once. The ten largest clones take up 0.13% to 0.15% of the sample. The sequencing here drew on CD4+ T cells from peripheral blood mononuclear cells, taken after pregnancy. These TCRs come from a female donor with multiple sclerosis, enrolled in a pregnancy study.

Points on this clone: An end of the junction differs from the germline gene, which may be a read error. The CDR3 sequence: CASRFTASTDTQYF. CDR3 DNA sequence: TGTGCCAGCCGCTTCACAGCTAGCACAGATACGCAGTATTTT. The chain carries TRBV5-6 and TRBJ2-3; no clear D gene. The CDR3 consists of 14 residues. Germline CDR1 is SGHDT and CDR2 is YYEEEE.

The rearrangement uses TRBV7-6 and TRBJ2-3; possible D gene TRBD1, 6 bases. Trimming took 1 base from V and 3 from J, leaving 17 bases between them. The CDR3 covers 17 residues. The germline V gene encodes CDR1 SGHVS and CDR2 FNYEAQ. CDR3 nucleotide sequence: TGTGCCAGCAGCTTAGGGGGGCCAGGGTCCTCTACAGATACGCAGTATTTT. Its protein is CASSLGGPGSSTDTQYF. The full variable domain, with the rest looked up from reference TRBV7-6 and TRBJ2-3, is GAGVSQSPRYKVTKRGQDVALRCDPISGHVSLYWYRQALGQGPEFLTYFNYEAQQDKSGLPNDRFSAERPEGSISTLTIQRTEQRDSAMYRCASSLGGPGSSTDTQYFGPGTRLTVL.

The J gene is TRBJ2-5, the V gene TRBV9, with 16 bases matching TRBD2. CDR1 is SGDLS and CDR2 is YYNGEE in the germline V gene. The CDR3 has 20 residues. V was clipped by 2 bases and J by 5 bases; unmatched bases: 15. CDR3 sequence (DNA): TGTGCCAGCAGCGTTGCTGGAGCCGGGACTAGCGGGAGGGCTCAGGAGACCCAGTACTTC. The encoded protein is CASSVAGAGTSGRAQETQYF.

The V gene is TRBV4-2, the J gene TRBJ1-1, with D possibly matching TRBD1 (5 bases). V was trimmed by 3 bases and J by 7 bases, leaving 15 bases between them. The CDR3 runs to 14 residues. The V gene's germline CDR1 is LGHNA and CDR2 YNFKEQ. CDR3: CASSHSDRSREAFF. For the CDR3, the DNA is TGTGCCAGCAGCCATTCCGACAGATCCCGTGAAGCTTTCTTT.

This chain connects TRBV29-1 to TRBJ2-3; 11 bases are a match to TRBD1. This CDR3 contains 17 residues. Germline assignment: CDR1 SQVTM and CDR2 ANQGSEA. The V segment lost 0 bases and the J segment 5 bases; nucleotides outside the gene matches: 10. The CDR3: CSVEDLQDRGRQDTQYF. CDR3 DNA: TGCAGCGTTGAAGATCTCCAGGACAGGGGGCGGCAAGATACGCAGTATTTT.

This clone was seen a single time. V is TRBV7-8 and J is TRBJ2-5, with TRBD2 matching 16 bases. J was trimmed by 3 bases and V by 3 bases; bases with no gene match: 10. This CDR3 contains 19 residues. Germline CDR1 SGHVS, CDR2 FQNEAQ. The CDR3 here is CASSLDRGLAGGEKETQYF. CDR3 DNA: TGTGCCAGCAGCTTGGACAGGGGACTAGCGGGGGGGGAAAAAGAGACCCAGTACTTC.

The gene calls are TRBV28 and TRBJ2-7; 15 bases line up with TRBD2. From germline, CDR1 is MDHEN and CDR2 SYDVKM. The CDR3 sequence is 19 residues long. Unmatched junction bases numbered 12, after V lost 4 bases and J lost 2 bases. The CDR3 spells CASSWGRVWTSGRAYEQYF. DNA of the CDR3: TGTGCCAGCAGTTGGGGACGGGTATGGACTAGCGGGAGGGCCTACGAGCAGTACTTC.

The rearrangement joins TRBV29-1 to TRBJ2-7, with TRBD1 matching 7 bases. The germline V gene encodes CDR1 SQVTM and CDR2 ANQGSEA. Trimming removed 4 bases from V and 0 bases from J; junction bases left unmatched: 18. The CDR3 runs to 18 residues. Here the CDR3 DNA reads TGCAGCGTTGGACCGGTAAGGGACAGCGCCTCAAGCTCCTACGAGCAGTACTTC. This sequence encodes CSVGPVRDSASSSYEQYF.

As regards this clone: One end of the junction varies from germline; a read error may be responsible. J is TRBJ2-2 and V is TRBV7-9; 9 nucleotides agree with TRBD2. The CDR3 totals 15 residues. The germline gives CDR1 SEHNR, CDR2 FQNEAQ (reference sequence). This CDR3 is CASSLSRTSVGQLFF. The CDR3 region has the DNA TGTGCCAGCAGCTTAAGTCGGACTAGCGTCGGGCAGCTGTTTTTT.

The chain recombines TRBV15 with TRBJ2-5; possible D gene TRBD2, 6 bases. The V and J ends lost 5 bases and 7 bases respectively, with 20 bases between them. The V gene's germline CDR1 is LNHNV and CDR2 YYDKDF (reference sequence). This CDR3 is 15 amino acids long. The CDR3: CATSASGDHAGTQYF. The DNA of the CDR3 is TGTGCCACCAGCGCCTCGGGGGACCACGCTGGGACCCAGTACTTC.

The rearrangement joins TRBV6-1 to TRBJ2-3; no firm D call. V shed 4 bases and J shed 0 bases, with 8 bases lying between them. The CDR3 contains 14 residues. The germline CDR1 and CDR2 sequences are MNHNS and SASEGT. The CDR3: CASSGFTSTDTQYF. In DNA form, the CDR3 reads TGTGCCAGCAGTGGTTTTACTAGCACAGATACGCAGTATTTT.

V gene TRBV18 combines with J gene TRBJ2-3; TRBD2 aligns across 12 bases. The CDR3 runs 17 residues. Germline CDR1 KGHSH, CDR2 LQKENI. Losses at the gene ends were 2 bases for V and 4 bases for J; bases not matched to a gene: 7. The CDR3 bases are TGTGCCAGCTCACCAGCCAGGCTAGCGGGAGGGGCAGATACGCAGTATTTT. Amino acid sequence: CASSPARLAGGADTQYF.

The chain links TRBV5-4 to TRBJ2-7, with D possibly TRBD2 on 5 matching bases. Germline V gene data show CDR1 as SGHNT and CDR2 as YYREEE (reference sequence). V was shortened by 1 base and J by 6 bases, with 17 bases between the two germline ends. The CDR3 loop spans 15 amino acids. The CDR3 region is CASSLPFSSRAEQYF. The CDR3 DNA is TGTGCCAGCAGCTTGCCTTTCTCTAGCCGCGCCGAGCAGTACTTC. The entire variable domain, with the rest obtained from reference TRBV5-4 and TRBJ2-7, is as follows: ETGVTQSPTHLIKTRGQQVTLRCSSQSGHNTVSWYQQALGQGPQFIFQYYREEENGRGNFPPRFSGLQFPNYSSELNVNALELDDSALYLCASSLPFSSRAEQYFGPGTRLTVT.

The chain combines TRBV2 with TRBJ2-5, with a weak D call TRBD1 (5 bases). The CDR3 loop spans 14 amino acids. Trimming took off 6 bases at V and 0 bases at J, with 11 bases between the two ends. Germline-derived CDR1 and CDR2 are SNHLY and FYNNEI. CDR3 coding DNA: TGTGCCAGCAGGTTAGGACAATACCAAGAGACCCAGTACTTC. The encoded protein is CASRLGQYQETQYF.

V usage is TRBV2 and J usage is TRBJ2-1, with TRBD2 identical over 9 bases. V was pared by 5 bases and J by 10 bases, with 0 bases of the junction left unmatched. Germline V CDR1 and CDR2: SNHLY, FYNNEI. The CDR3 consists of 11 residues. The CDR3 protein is CASSLAGEQFF. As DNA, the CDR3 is TGTGCCAGCAGTCTAGCGGGAGAGCAGTTCTTC.

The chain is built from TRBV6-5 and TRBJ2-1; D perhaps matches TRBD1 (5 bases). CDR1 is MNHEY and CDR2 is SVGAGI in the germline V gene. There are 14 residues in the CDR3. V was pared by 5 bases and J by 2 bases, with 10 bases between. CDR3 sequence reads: CASSPAGTYNEQFF. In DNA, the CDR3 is TGTGCCAGCAGTCCGGCAGGGACCTACAATGAGCAGTTCTTC.

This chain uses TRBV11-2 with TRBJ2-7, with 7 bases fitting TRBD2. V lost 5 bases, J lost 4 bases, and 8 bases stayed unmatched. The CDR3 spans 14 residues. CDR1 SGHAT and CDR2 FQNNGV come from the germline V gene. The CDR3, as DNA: TGTGCCAGCAGCCCAACCGGACTAGTGTACGAGCAGTACTTC. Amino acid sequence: CASSPTGLVYEQYF.

DNA of the CDR3: TGTGCCAGCAGCTTAGTCCCCAGGGCGGGCTACACCTTC. It yields the protein CASSLVPRAGYTF. The chain carries TRBV7-9 and TRBJ1-2, with D maybe TRBD1 (5 bases). Trimming pared 1 base from V and 8 bases from J, leaving 11 bases between. Germline loops: CDR1 SEHNR, CDR2 FQNEAQ (reference sequence). The CDR3 runs 13 residues. Together with reference TRBV7-9 and TRBJ1-2, the CDR3 gives the full variable domain: DTGVSQNPRHKITKRGQNVTFRCDPISEHNRLYWYRQTLGQGPEFLTYFQNEAQLEKSRLLSDRFSAERPKGSFSTLEIQRTEQGDSAMYLCASSLVPRAGYTFGSGTRLTVV.

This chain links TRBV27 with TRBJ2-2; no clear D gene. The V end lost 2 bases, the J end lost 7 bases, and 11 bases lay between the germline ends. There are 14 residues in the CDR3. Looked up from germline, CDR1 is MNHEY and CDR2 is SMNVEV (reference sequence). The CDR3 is CASSLLGWSGELFF. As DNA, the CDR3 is TGTGCCAGCAGTTTACTAGGATGGAGCGGGGAGCTGTTTTTT.

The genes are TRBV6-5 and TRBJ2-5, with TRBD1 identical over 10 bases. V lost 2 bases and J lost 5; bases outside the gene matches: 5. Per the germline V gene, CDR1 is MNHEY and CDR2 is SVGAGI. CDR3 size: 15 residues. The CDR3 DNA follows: TGTGCCAGCAGTTACCTGGGACAGGGGTTGGAGACCCAGTACTTC. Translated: CASSYLGQGLETQYF.

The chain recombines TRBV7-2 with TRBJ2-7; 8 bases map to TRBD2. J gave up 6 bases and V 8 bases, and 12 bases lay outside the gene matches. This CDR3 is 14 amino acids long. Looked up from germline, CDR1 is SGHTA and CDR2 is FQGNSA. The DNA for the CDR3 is TGTGCCAGCCACCACCCGGGACTAGTAAGCGAGCAGTACTTC. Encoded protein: CASHHPGLVSEQYF. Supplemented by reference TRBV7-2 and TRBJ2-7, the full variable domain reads GAGVSQSPSNKVTEKGKDVELRCDPISGHTALYWYRQSLGQGLEFLIYFQGNSAPDKSGLPSDRFSAERTGGSVSTLTIQRTQQEDSAVYLCASHHPGLVSEQYFGPGTRLTVT.

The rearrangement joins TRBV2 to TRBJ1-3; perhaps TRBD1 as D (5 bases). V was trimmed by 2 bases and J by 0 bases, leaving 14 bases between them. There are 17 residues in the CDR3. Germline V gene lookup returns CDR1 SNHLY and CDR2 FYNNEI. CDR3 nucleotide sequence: TGTGCCAGCAGTGAACCTTGGGGCACGAGCTCTGGAAACACCATATATTTT. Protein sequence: CASSEPWGTSSGNTIYF.

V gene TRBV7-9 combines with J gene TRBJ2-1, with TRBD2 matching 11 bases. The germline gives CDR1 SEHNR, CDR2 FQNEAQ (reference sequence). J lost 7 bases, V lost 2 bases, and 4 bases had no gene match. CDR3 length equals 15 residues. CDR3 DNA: TGTGCCAGCAGCTTACGGCTAGCGGGAGGTAATGAGCAGTTCTTC. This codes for CASSLRLAGGNEQFF.

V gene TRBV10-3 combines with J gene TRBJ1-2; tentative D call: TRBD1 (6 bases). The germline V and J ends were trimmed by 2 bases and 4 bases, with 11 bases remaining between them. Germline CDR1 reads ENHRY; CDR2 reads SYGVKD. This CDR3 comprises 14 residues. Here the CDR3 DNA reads TGTGCCATCAGTGAGCCCAGGGGCGTCTATGGCTACACCTTC. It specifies CAISEPRGVYGYTF.

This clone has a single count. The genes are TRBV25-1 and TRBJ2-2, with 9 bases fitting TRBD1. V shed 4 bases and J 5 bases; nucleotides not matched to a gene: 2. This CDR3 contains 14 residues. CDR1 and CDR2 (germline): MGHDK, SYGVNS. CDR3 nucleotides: TGTGCCAGCAGTGGACAGGGGGTTACCGGGGAGCTGTTTTTT. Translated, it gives CASSGQGVTGELFF. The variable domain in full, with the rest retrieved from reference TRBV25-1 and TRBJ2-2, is EADIYQTPRYLVIGTGKKITLECSQTMGHDKMYWYQQDPGMELHLIHYSYGVNSTEKGDLSSESTVSRIRTEHFPLTLESARPSHTSQYLCASSGQGVTGELFFGEGSRLTVL.

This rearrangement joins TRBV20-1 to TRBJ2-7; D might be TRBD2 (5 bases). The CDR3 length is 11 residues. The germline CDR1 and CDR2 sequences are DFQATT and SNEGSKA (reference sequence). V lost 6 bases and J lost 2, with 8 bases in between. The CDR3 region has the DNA TGCAGTGCGAAACTAGCCTACGAGCAGTACTTC. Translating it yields CSAKLAYEQYF.

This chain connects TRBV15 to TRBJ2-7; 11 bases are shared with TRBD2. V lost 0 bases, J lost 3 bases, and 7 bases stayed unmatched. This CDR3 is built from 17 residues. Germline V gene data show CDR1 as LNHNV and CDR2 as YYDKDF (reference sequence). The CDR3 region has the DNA TGTGCCACCAGCAGAGATGTCGCCGGGACTAGCGGCTACGAGCAGTACTTC. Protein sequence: CATSRDVAGTSGYEQYF.

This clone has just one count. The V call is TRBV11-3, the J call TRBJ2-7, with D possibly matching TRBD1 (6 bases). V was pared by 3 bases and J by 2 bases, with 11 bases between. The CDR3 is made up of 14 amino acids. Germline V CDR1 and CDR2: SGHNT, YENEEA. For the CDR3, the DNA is TGTGCCAGCAGCTTGGGGGACAAAACCTACGAGCAGTACTTC. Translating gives CASSLGDKTYEQYF.

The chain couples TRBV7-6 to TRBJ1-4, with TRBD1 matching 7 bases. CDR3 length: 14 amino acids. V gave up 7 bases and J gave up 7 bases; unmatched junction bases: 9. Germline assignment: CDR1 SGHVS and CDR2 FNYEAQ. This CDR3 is CASTRQGRSEKLFF. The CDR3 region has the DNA TGTGCCAGCACGCGACAGGGTCGAAGTGAAAAACTGTTTTTT.

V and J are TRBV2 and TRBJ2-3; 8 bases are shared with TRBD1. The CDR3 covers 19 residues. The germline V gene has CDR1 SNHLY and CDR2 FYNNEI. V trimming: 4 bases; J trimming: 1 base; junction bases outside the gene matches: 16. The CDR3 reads CASSGVRGTGILRTDTQYF. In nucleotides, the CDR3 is TGTGCCAGCAGTGGGGTACGTGGGACAGGCATCTTACGCACAGATACGCAGTATTTT.